The 23 T cell receptor beta chains reported below all come from one sample, sequenced in a study of early T cells in non-severe SARS-CoV-2 infection. TCRdb recomputed calls from the 5' RACE reads with MiXCR, one row per CDR3 protein. The sample consists of about 110,000 distinct CDR3 sequences, 11% of them appearing once. Source material: whole blood. These receptors came from an adult who was a healthcare worker with PCR-confirmed SARS-CoV-2 infection or an uninfected control (not recorded which).

This clonotype was seen more than once but under ten times. This chain connects TRBV18 to TRBJ2-1; no clear D. The germline V gene encodes CDR1 KGHSH and CDR2 LQKENI. The CDR3 loop spans 14 amino acids. V lost 6 bases to trimming and J lost 2 bases, with 11 bases between them. CDR3 region: CASSVSRTYNEQFF. In nucleotides, the CDR3 is TGTGCCAGCTCGGTATCGCGGACCTACAATGAGCAGTTCTTC. The full variable domain, in which reference TRBV18 and TRBJ2-1 provide the parts outside the CDR3, is NAGVMQNPRHLVRRRGQEARLRCSPMKGHSHVYWYRQLPEEGLKFMVYLQKENIIDESGMPKERFSAEFPKEGPSILRIQQVVRGDSAAYFCASSVSRTYNEQFFGPGTRLTVL.

The CDR3 spells CASSPGTSGDPYEQYF. The DNA for the CDR3 is TGTGCCAGCAGCCCGGGGACTAGCGGGGATCCTTACGAGCAGTACTTC. The V call is TRBV7-9, the J call TRBJ2-7; 13 positions agree with TRBD2. V shed 5 bases and J 4 bases; nucleotides not matched to a gene: 8. The germline V gene has CDR1 SEHNR and CDR2 FQNEAQ (reference sequence). The CDR3 spans 16 residues.

This clonotype has a count of ten or more. The V and J genes are TRBV28 and TRBJ2-3; 9 nucleotides match TRBD2. Unmatched junction bases numbered 12, after V lost 7 bases and J lost 4 bases. In germline, CDR1 is MDHEN, CDR2 SYDVKM. The CDR3 loop spans 16 amino acids. CDR3: CASTPWSGRLADTQYF. CDR3 bases: TGTGCCAGCACCCCGTGGAGCGGGAGGTTGGCAGATACGCAGTATTTT.

Ten or more counts support this clonotype. The chain uses TRBV28 and TRBJ2-3, with D perhaps being TRBD1 or TRBD2 (5 bases each). This CDR3 is built from 12 residues. Trimming shortened V by 7 bases and J by 4 bases, and 9 bases separated the two germline ends. From germline, CDR1 is MDHEN and CDR2 SYDVKM. CDR3 residues: CASKGTPDTQYF. In nucleotides, the CDR3 is TGTGCCAGCAAAGGGACGCCAGATACGCAGTATTTT.

V gene TRBV7-9 combines with J gene TRBJ2-1; D is ambiguous. Germline CDR1 reads SEHNR; CDR2 reads FQNEAQ (reference sequence). V lost 3 bases, J lost 4 bases, and 10 bases lay in between. The CDR3 covers 14 residues. The CDR3 protein is CASSFREPYNEQFF. CDR3 bases: TGTGCCAGCAGCTTTAGAGAACCTTACAATGAGCAGTTCTTC.

Here the CDR3 DNA reads TGCAGTGCTTCCCCCGGTGACGGGGACTCCTACGAGCAGTACTTC. The encoded protein is CSASPGDGDSYEQYF. The chain uses TRBV20-1 and TRBJ2-7, with a tentative D call TRBD2 (5 bases). V shed 5 bases and J shed 0 bases, with 17 bases lying between them. The germline gives CDR1 DFQATT, CDR2 SNEGSKA (reference sequence). The CDR3 runs 15 residues.

CDR3 bases: TGTGCCAGCAGCTTGGAGATTTTATGGGACGACTACACCTTC. As protein: CASSLEILWDDYTF. The V call is TRBV7-9, the J call TRBJ1-2, with D tentatively TRBD1 (5 bases). The CDR3 totals 14 residues. Trimming took off 3 bases at V and 10 bases at J, with 18 bases between the two ends. Per the germline V gene, CDR1 is SEHNR and CDR2 is FQNEAQ (reference sequence).

V usage is TRBV12-3 or TRBV12-4 and J usage is TRBJ2-1, with TRBD2 as a possible D gene (6 bases). The CDR3 loop spans 16 amino acids. Trimming took off 7 bases at V and 6 bases at J, with 22 bases between the two ends. The CDR3 region has the DNA TGTGCCAGCACCCTCCCCGGGAGTAGTTCTGGCAATGAGCAGTTCTTC. This gives the protein CASTLPGSSSGNEQFF.

A word on this clonotype: This may be a read error, as it is one base from a much larger clone. This chain joins TRBV11-2 and TRBJ2-3; possible D gene TRBD2, 6 bases. This CDR3 contains 14 residues. V lost 5 bases, J lost 9 bases, and 18 bases lay in between. Germline V gene lookup returns CDR1 SGHAT and CDR2 FQNNGV. The CDR3 nucleotides read TGTGCCAGCAGCACACCCCGACTAGGTCGGACGCAGTATTTT. Its protein is CASSTPRLGRTQYF.

This chain links TRBV24-1 with TRBJ2-7; possibly TRBD1 for D (6 bases). Trimming pared 4 bases from V and 0 bases from J, leaving 12 bases between. Per germline, CDR1 KGHDR and CDR2 SFDVKD. This CDR3 has 15 amino acids. Here the CDR3 reads CATSDGQLSSYEQYF. CDR3 bases: TGTGCCACCAGTGACGGACAGTTGAGCTCCTACGAGCAGTACTTC.

This clonotype was counted only a few times. The chain has TRBV7-8 and TRBJ1-2; D is undetermined. In germline, CDR1 is SGHVS, CDR2 FQNEAQ. The CDR3 has 11 residues. V lost 10 bases and J lost 0, with 6 bases in between. The CDR3 nucleotides are TGTGCCACACAAGCTAACTATGGCTACACCTTC. The encoded protein is CATQANYGYTF.

There are a few counts of this clonotype. The chain is built from TRBV7-2 and TRBJ1-5, with a weak D call TRBD1 (5 bases). The germline V gene encodes CDR1 SGHTA and CDR2 FQGNSA. The V and J ends lost 1 base and 3 bases respectively, with 10 bases between them. The CDR3 length is 15 residues. CDR3 coding DNA: TGTGCCAGCAGCTTAGGGGGACGCGACAATCAGCCCCAGCATTTT. This translates into CASSLGGRDNQPQHF.

This clonotype was observed a handful of times. The J gene is TRBJ1-2, the V gene TRBV18; D is uncertain. V gave up 2 bases and J gave up 1 base, with 8 bases separating them. Per the germline V gene, CDR1 is KGHSH and CDR2 is LQKENI. The CDR3 spans 14 residues. The CDR3 loop is CASSPKAGNYGYTF. Written as DNA, the CDR3 is TGTGCCAGCTCACCAAAGGCCGGTAACTATGGCTACACCTTC. The variable domain in full, completed from reference TRBV18 and TRBJ1-2, reads NAGVMQNPRHLVRRRGQEARLRCSPMKGHSHVYWYRQLPEEGLKFMVYLQKENIIDESGMPKERFSAEFPKEGPSILRIQQVVRGDSAAYFCASSPKAGNYGYTFGSGTRLTVV.

The rearrangement joins TRBV7-6 to TRBJ1-5; TRBD1 matches 9 bases. Germline CDR1 reads SGHVS; CDR2 reads FNYEAQ. The CDR3 has 15 residues. V trimming: 5 bases; J trimming: 2 bases; junction bases outside the gene matches: 4. CDR3 sequence (DNA): TGTGCCAGCAGCGGAGACAGGGGGGGCAATCAGCCCCAGCATTTT. It translates to CASSGDRGGNQPQHF. Full variable domain (outside the CDR3, taken from reference TRBV7-6 and TRBJ1-5): GAGVSQSPRYKVTKRGQDVALRCDPISGHVSLYWYRQALGQGPEFLTYFNYEAQQDKSGLPNDRFSAERPEGSISTLTIQRTEQRDSAMYRCASSGDRGGNQPQHFGDGTRLSIL.

The chain couples TRBV28 to TRBJ2-7; D is ambiguous. Looked up from germline, CDR1 is MDHEN and CDR2 is SYDVKM. V gave up 3 bases and J gave up 2 bases, with 11 bases separating them. This CDR3 spans 14 amino acids. The CDR3 DNA follows: TGTGCCAGCAGTTTCGTGTCGGTGACCTACGAGCAGTACTTC. It yields the protein CASSFVSVTYEQYF.

The CDR3 here is CASSNSRGPDTQYF. The DNA for the CDR3 is TGTGCCAGCAGCAATTCCAGGGGCCCAGATACGCAGTATTTT. The chain links TRBV7-2 to TRBJ2-3, with D possibly being TRBD1 (6 bases). Germline CDR1 SGHTA, CDR2 FQGNSA. Trimming took off 5 bases at V and 4 bases at J, with 13 bases between the two ends. This CDR3 contains 14 residues.

This clonotype was seen only a few times. A read error may produce the germline difference seen at one junction end. This rearrangement joins TRBV12-3 or TRBV12-4 to TRBJ2-1; possibly TRBD1 or TRBD2 for D (5 bases each). The CDR3 is 13 amino acids. CDR3 sequence: CARSAGTGNEQFF. The DNA of the CDR3 is TGTGCCCGCAGTGCCGGGACGGGCAATGAGCAGTTCTTC.

The V and J genes are TRBV29-1 and TRBJ1-2; perhaps TRBD1 as D (6 bases). V was cut by 4 bases and J by 7 bases, with 13 bases left in between. Germline values: CDR1 SQVTM, CDR2 ANQGSEA. The CDR3 totals 12 residues. CDR3 nucleotides: TGCAGCGTTGCATCAGGGGTCGGTGGCTACACCTTC. The encoded protein is CSVASGVGGYTF.

This clonotype showed up many times. The chain is built from TRBV30 and TRBJ2-7, with D possibly TRBD2 on 5 matching bases. The V gene's germline CDR1 is GTSNPN and CDR2 SVGIG (reference sequence). CDR3 length: 10 amino acids. With 4 bases removed from V and 7 bases from J, the gap between germline ends came to 8 bases. CDR3 amino acids: CAWKSGEQYF. The CDR3 bases are TGTGCCTGGAAATCGGGGGAGCAGTACTTC.

V and J are TRBV7-2 and TRBJ2-7, with unresolved D. V shed 1 base and J shed 2 bases, with 18 bases lying between them. Looked up from germline, CDR1 is SGHTA and CDR2 is FQGNSA. The CDR3 extends over 17 amino acids. CDR3 sequence: CASSLESQPTLAYEQYF. The CDR3 bases are TGTGCCAGCAGCTTAGAATCCCAGCCAACTCTTGCCTACGAGCAGTACTTC.

This chain links TRBV11-2 with TRBJ2-7; D tentatively reads TRBD1 or TRBD2 (6 bases each). Trimming left V 5 bases short and J 3 bases short, with 20 bases between. This CDR3 has 16 residues. The germline gives CDR1 SGHAT, CDR2 FQNNGV. In DNA, the CDR3 is TGTGCCAGCAGCCCCAAAGTGGGGGGACAACGCTACGAGCAGTACTTC. Translation gives CASSPKVGGQRYEQYF. The whole variable domain, filled in from reference TRBV11-2 and TRBJ2-7, reads EAGVAQSPRYKIIEKRQSVAFWCNPISGHATLYWYQQILGQGPKLLIQFQNNGVVDDSQLPKDRFSAERLKGVDSTLKIQPAKLEDSAVYLCASSPKVGGQRYEQYFGPGTRLTVT.

This clonotype was observed at least ten times. The V call is TRBV12-3 or TRBV12-4, the J call TRBJ2-3; D is ambiguous. V was clipped by 6 bases and J by 0 bases, with 4 bases between them. The CDR3 loop spans 12 amino acids. CDR3 coding DNA: TGTGCCAGCAGGGAAAGCACAGATACGCAGTATTTT. Translated: CASRESTDTQYF.

This clonotype has only a few counts. The chain links TRBV20-1 to TRBJ2-3, with TRBD2 matching over 12 bases. Losses at the gene ends were 2 bases for V and 5 bases for J; bases not matched to a gene: 8. The CDR3 spans 16 residues. Germline lookup yields CDR1 DFQATT and CDR2 SNEGSKA (reference sequence). The CDR3 is CSARLASGREVDTQYF. CDR3 DNA sequence: TGCAGTGCTAGACTGGCTAGCGGGAGGGAAGTAGATACGCAGTATTTT.